A single sample gave rise to the 25 T cell receptor beta chains below, sequenced in a study of T cell repertoires in cytomegalovirus infection. TCRdb re-analysed the reads in MiXCR, keeping a single row per CDR3 protein. The data contain nearly 550,000 distinct CDR3 sequences, approximately 15% of them singletons. The sequenced sample consisted of CD8+ T cells from PBMCs. These TCRs come from a human donor in good health (CMV status not recorded). Some clones in this sample may be carry-over from other donors' samples.

There are many counts of this clonotype. The chain joins TRBV7-9 to TRBJ2-2, with D uncertain. Germline-derived CDR1 and CDR2 are SEHNR and FQNEAQ (reference sequence). The CDR3 is made up of 15 amino acids. The ends were cut back, 5 bases at V and 9 bases at J, with 19 bases in the middle. The DNA of the CDR3 is TGTGCCAGCAGCACGACAAAGGATTACGGCCGGGAGCTGTTTTTT. This translates into CASSTTKDYGRELFF.

This clonotype was seen more than once but under ten times. The rearrangement links TRBV6-5 to TRBJ2-7, with 12 positions matching TRBD1. The junction had 11 bases not matched to a gene; V was cut back by 6 bases and J by 2 bases. The CDR3 sequence is 17 residues long. Germline V lookup: CDR1 MNHEY, CDR2 SVGAGI. CDR3: CASRGQGALIGPYEQYF. CDR3 coding DNA: TGTGCCAGCAGGGGACAGGGGGCCCTTATCGGGCCCTACGAGCAGTACTTC.

The table lists this clonotype with a few counts. The chain links TRBV27 to TRBJ2-1; D is possibly TRBD2 (6 bases). Trimming took 2 bases from V and 9 from J, leaving 20 bases between them. Germline V CDR1 and CDR2: MNHEY, SMNVEV (reference sequence). The CDR3 sequence is 16 residues long. CDR3 region: CASSLGVPGLGGEQFF. CDR3 in DNA: TGTGCCAGCAGTTTAGGGGTCCCAGGCCTGGGAGGTGAGCAGTTCTTC.

This clonotype has a count of ten or more. V is TRBV7-9 and J is TRBJ1-1, with D possibly TRBD1 on 5 matching bases. V lost 2 bases and J 3 bases, leaving 13 bases between the germline ends. The CDR3 is 15 residues long. Germline loops: CDR1 SEHNR, CDR2 FQNEAQ (reference sequence). CDR3 region: CASSLSRVKDTEAFF. DNA of the CDR3: TGTGCCAGCAGCTTATCCAGGGTAAAGGACACTGAAGCTTTCTTT.

This clonotype was seen only a few times. The chain couples TRBV13 to TRBJ1-2; 9 positions agree with TRBD1. The CDR3 spans 14 residues. Germline values: CDR1 PRHDT, CDR2 FYEKMQ (reference sequence). Losses at the gene ends were 5 bases for V and 6 bases for J; bases not matched to a gene: 7. In nucleotides, the CDR3 is TGTGCCAGCAGCGGACCCGGGACAGGGAATGGCTACACCTTC. As protein: CASSGPGTGNGYTF.

This clonotype was counted many times. The V call is TRBV4-1, the J call TRBJ2-1; D could derive from TRBD1 or TRBD2 (5 bases each). Trimming left V 1 base short and J 5 bases short, with 21 bases between. This CDR3 region has 18 residues. Per germline, CDR1 MGHRA and CDR2 YSYEKL. The CDR3 is CASSQAIPEGQENNEQFF. The CDR3 coding sequence is TGCGCCAGCAGCCAAGCGATTCCAGAGGGGCAGGAAAACAATGAGCAGTTCTTC.

The V call is TRBV19, the J call TRBJ1-1; no firm D call. The CDR3 contains 13 residues. Deletions cut 5 bases from V and 3 bases from J, with 10 bases between. Germline loops: CDR1 LNHDA, CDR2 SQIVND (reference sequence). CDR3 sequence (DNA): TGTGCCAGTAGTGAAGCCATTCACACTGAAGCTTTCTTT. It encodes CASSEAIHTEAFF.

This chain links TRBV29-1 with TRBJ2-7; TRBD2 aligns across 8 bases. After removal of 7 bases from V and 2 bases from J, the junction contained 7 bases not matched to a gene. Germline V lookup: CDR1 SQVTM, CDR2 ANQGSEA. CDR3 length: 13 residues. The CDR3 region has the DNA TGCAGCGCTGGGGGTAGCGGGACCTACGAGCAGTACTTC. Translating gives CSAGGSGTYEQYF.

This clonotype was seen repeatedly, ten times or more. The chain is built from TRBV12-3 or TRBV12-4 and TRBJ1-1; unclear D gene. The CDR3 length is 16 residues. Trimming took off 5 bases at V and 1 base at J, with 17 bases between the two ends. The CDR3 sequence: CASSPPTGSRNTEAFF. DNA for the CDR3: TGTGCCAGCAGTCCACCGACGGGGTCGCGGAACACTGAAGCTTTCTTT.

In its sample, this clonotype was seen many times. The CDR3 nucleotides are TGTGCCTGGACCCAGGGACAGGATACTTTGGGACTAGCCAAAAACATTCAGTACTTC. It yields the protein CAWTQGQDTLGLAKNIQYF. The gene calls are TRBV30 and TRBJ2-4; 8 bases are a match to TRBD1. This CDR3 is 19 amino acids long. The V segment lost 4 bases and the J segment 0 bases; nucleotides outside the gene matches: 17. Germline lookup yields CDR1 GTSNPN and CDR2 SVGIG (reference sequence).

This clonotype was seen more than once but under ten times. The chain links TRBV5-6 to TRBJ2-7; D might be TRBD2 (5 bases). V lost 3 bases and J 2 bases, leaving 12 bases between the germline ends. Germline V CDR1 and CDR2: SGHDT, YYEEEE. The CDR3 runs to 14 residues. The chain's CDR3 is CASSSGVSPYEQYF. CDR3 DNA: TGTGCCAGCAGCTCCGGGGTCAGCCCCTACGAGCAGTACTTC.

This clonotype was recorded at least ten times. The genes are TRBV10-3 and TRBJ2-1, with 12 bases that match TRBD1. CDR1 and CDR2 from the germline V gene are ENHRY and SYGVKD. The CDR3 sequence is 14 residues long. The junction had 6 bases not matched to a gene; V was cut back by 7 bases and J by 8 bases. CDR3 DNA sequence: TGTGCCATCAAAGCGGGACAGGGGGCAGATGAGCAGTTCTTC. It codes for CAIKAGQGADEQFF.

This clonotype occurred many times. The chain has TRBV7-2 and TRBJ2-5; D gene uncertain. CDR3 length equals 16 residues. Trimming pared 3 bases from V and 4 bases from J, leaving 18 bases between. Germline assignment: CDR1 SGHTA and CDR2 FQGNSA. The CDR3: CASSFLPGPSGETQYF. The DNA for the CDR3 is TGTGCCAGCAGCTTTCTCCCGGGCCCCAGTGGAGAGACCCAGTACTTC.

This clonotype has ten or more counts. This sequence joins TRBV7-2 and TRBJ1-2; no clear D gene. Trimming removed 3 bases from V and 1 base from J, with 15 bases in between. CDR3 length: 16 residues. Germline loops: CDR1 SGHTA, CDR2 FQGNSA. The CDR3 sequence is CASSLEGSGYNYGYTF. In nucleotides, the CDR3 is TGTGCCAGCAGCTTGGAGGGTAGTGGGTATAACTATGGCTACACCTTC.

This clonotype appeared a few times. This chain uses TRBV7-6 with TRBJ1-1, with 7 positions matching TRBD1. The CDR3 runs to 14 residues. Germline CDR1 is SGHVS and CDR2 is FNYEAQ. The V and J ends lost 4 bases and 1 base, in that order; junction bases with no gene match: 3. CDR3 region: CASSSGQENTEAFF. The CDR3 region has the DNA TGTGCCAGCAGCTCAGGACAGGAGAACACTGAAGCTTTCTTT. The full variable domain, with the rest looked up from reference TRBV7-6 and TRBJ1-1, is GAGVSQSPRYKVTKRGQDVALRCDPISGHVSLYWYRQALGQGPEFLTYFNYEAQQDKSGLPNDRFSAERPEGSISTLTIQRTEQRDSAMYRCASSSGQENTEAFFGQGTRLTVV.

A note on this clonotype: Compared with germline, one end of the junction differs, possibly owing to a read error. The rearrangement links TRBV28 to TRBJ1-2; weak D call: TRBD1 (6 bases). Germline lookup yields CDR1 MDHEN and CDR2 SYDVKM. The CDR3 covers 18 residues. Here the CDR3 reads CGSRKPFERLDRFYGYTF. CDR3 sequence (DNA): TGTGGCAGCAGGAAACCCTTCGAACGACTTGACAGGTTCTATGGCTACACCTTC.

This clonotype has a count of ten or more. This chain uses TRBV6-5 with TRBJ1-1, with TRBD1 matching over 7 bases. Trimming cost V 2 bases and J 1 base; bases outside gene matches: 1. From germline, CDR1 is MNHEY and CDR2 SVGAGI. The CDR3 is 14 amino acids. The CDR3 sequence: CASSYDRANTEAFF. The CDR3 DNA sequence: TGTGCCAGCAGTTACGACAGGGCGAACACTGAAGCTTTCTTT.

The table lists this clonotype with a few counts. The chain couples TRBV19 to TRBJ2-7, with a possible D match to TRBD1 (5 bases). The V and J ends lost 1 base and 3 bases respectively, with 13 bases between them. Germline CDR1 LNHDA, CDR2 SQIVND (reference sequence). The CDR3 spans 15 residues. CDR3 residues: CASSIAHRILYEQYF. CDR3 nucleotide sequence: TGTGCCAGTAGTATAGCCCACAGGATACTCTACGAGCAGTACTTC.

There are many counts of this clonotype. V and J are TRBV4-2 and TRBJ1-1, with TRBD1 identical over 8 bases. From germline, CDR1 is LGHNA and CDR2 YNFKEQ. The V and J ends lost 1 base and 3 bases, in that order; junction bases with no gene match: 13. The CDR3 length is 18 residues. DNA of the CDR3: TGTGCCAGCAGCCAAGCTCTGGGACAGGCGGGTGCGGACACTGAAGCTTTCTTT. Amino acids: CASSQALGQAGADTEAFF.

The gene calls are TRBV20-1 and TRBJ2-1; D gene unclear. Looked up from germline, CDR1 is DFQATT and CDR2 is SNEGSKA (reference sequence). V shed 3 bases and J shed 8 bases, with 14 bases lying between them. CDR3 size: 13 residues. CDR3 DNA sequence: TGCAGTGCTAGGGTAGAGTCGCGCGATGAGCAGTTCTTC. Translation: CSARVESRDEQFF.

With regard to this clonotype: Since no conserved phenylalanine or tryptophan closes the CDR3, a read error is the likely cause. Because the CDR3's place on the DNA is in doubt, the DNA is left out and the CDR3 is given as listed by TCRdb. This chain links TRBV7-9 with TRBJ2-1; the listed D gene, TRBD1, was not tested against the DNA. The CDR3 length equals 11 residues, ends included. Germline V gene data show CDR1 as SEHNR and CDR2 as FQNEAQ (reference sequence). The CDR3 region is CASSPGYEQLL.

This clonotype was counted ten times or more. The chain carries TRBV7-6 and TRBJ2-5, with D perhaps matching TRBD1 (6 bases). The CDR3 runs 17 residues. Per the germline V gene, CDR1 is SGHVS and CDR2 is FNYEAQ. V was trimmed by 1 base and J by 2 bases, leaving 17 bases between them. The CDR3 protein is CASSLDPRTELQETQYF. CDR3 sequence (DNA): TGTGCCAGCAGCTTAGACCCCCGGACAGAACTGCAAGAGACCCAGTACTTC. Supplemented by reference TRBV7-6 and TRBJ2-5, the full variable domain reads GAGVSQSPRYKVTKRGQDVALRCDPISGHVSLYWYRQALGQGPEFLTYFNYEAQQDKSGLPNDRFSAERPEGSISTLTIQRTEQRDSAMYRCASSLDPRTELQETQYFGPGTRLLVL.

This clonotype was seen many times. The genes are TRBV11-2 and TRBJ2-1; TRBD2 matches at 11 bases. The germline V gene encodes CDR1 SGHAT and CDR2 FQNNGV. The ends lost 4 bases at V and 9 bases at J; junction bases unmatched: 8. This CDR3 comprises 15 residues. The CDR3 DNA reads TGTGCCAGCAGCTCCGTAGCGGGGGGGCAGGTTGAGCAGTTCTTC. It codes for CASSSVAGGQVEQFF.

This clonotype was recorded many times. The rearrangement links TRBV7-9 to TRBJ2-3; D remains ambiguous. V lost 1 base and J 0 bases, leaving 8 bases between the germline ends. The CDR3 has 15 residues. The germline V gene encodes CDR1 SEHNR and CDR2 FQNEAQ (reference sequence). The CDR3 coding sequence is TGTGCCAGCAGCTTAGGAGGAGCTAGCACAGATACGCAGTATTTT. Translated: CASSLGGASTDTQYF.

The V call is TRBV14, the J call TRBJ1-2; D is ambiguous. The CDR3 covers 13 residues. Trimming left V 0 bases short and J 4 bases short, with 6 bases between. Germline assignment: CDR1 SGHDN and CDR2 FVKESK. CDR3 region: CASSQDLGYGYTF. Written as DNA, the CDR3 is TGTGCCAGCAGCCAAGACCTCGGCTATGGCTACACCTTC.